Listed below are T cell receptor beta chains from one sample, sequenced in a study of blood T cell repertoires in COVID-19. TCRdb's copy holds only in-frame clones and misses some; the assay was immunoSEQ multiplex PCR. The table has under 100,000 clones, more than 65% seen once; the top ten hold roughly 23%. The sample consisted of peripheral blood. All receptors derive from a man older than 75 with active or convalescent COVID-19. CDR3s include the opening cysteine and the closing phenylalanine or tryptophan. The D gene is left open where the match is weak. Rows may omit the clone size; those that give it use once, few, many or a size class.

J,D,V,size,DNA,CDR3
TRBJ1-2,TRBD1,TRBV5-5,-,TGTGCCAGCAGCTCTCTAGGACAGGGATATGGCTACACCTTC,CASSSLGQGYGYTF
TRBJ2-1,TRBD1,TRBV5-1,-,TGCGCCAGCAGCTTACAGGGGACGGAGCAGTTCTTC,CASSLQGTEQFF
TRBJ1-3,-,TRBV7-8,-,TGTGCCAGCAGCTTAAACGCCGGGGTTGACTCTGGAAACACCATATATTTT,CASSLNAGVDSGNTIYF
TRBJ2-5,TRBD2,TRBV19,-,TGTGCCAGTAGTGCAAAGGGACTAGCGGGGGGAGAGACCCAGTACTTC,CASSAKGLAGGETQYF
TRBJ1-2,-,TRBV6-2/TRBV6-3,once,TGTGCCAGCAGCCGAACGTCAGGCGACTATGGCTACACCTTC,CASSRTSGDYGYTF
TRBJ2-7,TRBD2,TRBV6-2/TRBV6-3,-,TGTGCCAGCAGTTCAGGACTAGCGGGGGGCGTCCTCTACGAGCAGTACTTC,CASSSGLAGGVLYEQYF
TRBJ1-2,-,TRBV28,-,TGTGCCAGCAGTTCCCCTCACTCTGGCTACACCTTC,CASSSPHSGYTF
TRBJ2-3,TRBD1,TRBV7-2,-,TGTGCCAGCAGCTTACAGGGCAGGGGGCACGATACGCAGTATTTT,CASSLQGRGHDTQYF
TRBJ2-7,TRBD1,TRBV18,-,TGTGCCAGCTCCCCCTGGGACAGGGGAAACTACGAGCAGTACTTC,CASSPWDRGNYEQYF
TRBJ1-5,-,TRBV3-1/TRBV3-2,-,TGTGCCAGCAGCCAAGAGGCGGGGCGGCAGCCCCAGCATTTT,CASSQEAGRQPQHF
TRBJ1-2,-,TRBV4-3,-,TGCGCCAGCAGAAGGAGTATTACCGCTAACTATGGCTACACCTTC,CASRRSITANYGYTF
TRBJ2-2,TRBD2,TRBV3-1/TRBV3-2,few,TGTGCCAGCAGCCAAGTCTCACTAGCGGGTGGGGTTGGCGGGGAGCTGTTTTTT,CASSQVSLAGGVGGELFF
TRBJ2-1,TRBD2,TRBV6-2/TRBV6-3,-,TGTGCCAGCAGTCCGCTAGCGGGGGCCGAAAATGAGCAGTTCTTC,CASSPLAGAENEQFF
TRBJ1-1,-,TRBV7-2,-,TGTGCCAGCAGCTTAGTAGGGGTTGATAGGGCTTTCTTT,CASSLVGVDRAFF
TRBJ1-4,-,TRBV6-5,-,TGTGCCAGCAGGTTGGGGGGGGAAAAACTGTTTTTT,CASRLGGEKLFF
TRBJ1-5,TRBD1,TRBV19,-,TGTGCCAGTAGTATCGGCAGGGACAGGGGCCATCAGCCCCAGCATTTT,CASSIGRDRGHQPQHF
TRBJ1-6,TRBD1,TRBV5-1,-,TGCGCCAGCAGCAAGACCGGGACAGGGGTGGCCCTCCACTTT,CASSKTGTGVALHF
TRBJ1-6,TRBD1,TRBV2,-,TGTGCCAGCAGTGAATGGGCAGGGGGCGGTTCACCCCTCCACTTT,CASSEWAGGGSPLHF
TRBJ2-3,TRBD2,TRBV5-1,-,TGCGCCAGCAGCTTACCGACTAGCGTGACCTCAGATACGCAGTATTTT,CASSLPTSVTSDTQYF
TRBJ1-4,-,TRBV20-1,-,TGCAGTGCTAGTGTGGGGGGGAGAGTCACTAATGAAAAACTGTTTTTT,CSASVGGRVTNEKLFF
TRBJ1-3,-,TRBV7-2,-,TGTGCCAGCAGCTTAGCCCACGACATCACGAGCTCTGGAAACACCATATATTTT,CASSLAHDITSSGNTIYF
TRBJ1-1,-,TRBV28,-,TGTGCCAGCAGTTTTTATGAGGGCACTGAAGCTTTCTTT,CASSFYEGTEAFF
TRBJ2-3,-,TRBV7-2,-,TGTGCCAGCAGGGGGGGGCCTGGCACAGATACGCAGTATTTT,CASRGGPGTDTQYF
TRBJ2-2,TRBD1,TRBV30,-,TGTGCCTGGAGTGTATTGAGGACAGGGGTCGCCGGGGAGCTGTTTTTT,CAWSVLRTGVAGELFF
TRBJ2-1,TRBD2,TRBV4-3,-,TGCGCCAGCAGCCCGGAATACGGGACTAGCGGATACAATGAGCAGTTCTTC,CASSPEYGTSGYNEQFF
TRBJ2-7,TRBD1,TRBV6-5,-,TGTGCCAGCAGTTACTCGGGGACAGGGGGCGAGCAGTACTTC,CASSYSGTGGEQYF
TRBJ2-3,TRBD2,TRBV28,few,TGTGCCAGCAGTCCACGGACTAGAGCGCGGACTAGTCCGCAGTATTTT,CASSPRTRARTSPQYF
TRBJ2-5,-,TRBV12-3/TRBV12-4,-,TGTGCCAGCAGTTTAGAACGGGAGACCCAGTACTTC,CASSLERETQYF